These 20 T cell receptor beta chains share one sample of origin, sequenced in a study of tumor-infiltrating lymphocytes in localized non-small cell lung cancer. Clones were read by immunoSEQ multiplex PCR, and TCRdb kept only the in-frame ones, dropping some. The data contain about 6,000 clones, about 80% of them singletons. Sequencing was done on a sample of lung tumor tissue. Receptors were obtained from a human donor with non-small cell lung cancer.

The chain recombines TRBV28 with TRBJ1-1; D possibly corresponds to TRBD1 (6 bases). V was clipped by 2 bases and J by 0 bases, with 13 bases between them. Germline CDR1 and CDR2: MDHEN and SYDVKM. The CDR3 is 16 residues long. The CDR3 sequence is CASSLAGTPMNTEAFF. CDR3 nucleotides: TGTGCCAGCAGTTTAGCCGGGACACCGATGAACACTGAAGCTTTCTTT.

The V gene is TRBV7-2, the J gene TRBJ2-4; D gene unclear. Trimming removed 4 bases from V and 2 bases from J, with 12 bases in between. CDR1 is SGHTA, CDR2 FQGNSA, per germline. The CDR3 spans 15 residues. Written as DNA, the CDR3 is TGTGCCAGCAGCTCTACTGACGGTCCCAAAAACATTCAGTACTTC. Translation gives CASSSTDGPKNIQYF.

This chain links TRBV5-1 with TRBJ2-1; no firm D call. The CDR3 is 11 amino acids. Trimming cost V 1 base and J 10 bases, with 6 bases left between them. Per germline, CDR1 SGHRS and CDR2 YFSETQ. CDR3 protein: CASSLNAEQFF. The CDR3 nucleotides read TGCGCCAGCAGCTTGAACGCGGAGCAGTTCTTC. The complete variable domain, with remaining parts taken from reference TRBV5-1 and TRBJ2-1, reads KAGVTQTPRYLIKTRGQQVTLSCSPISGHRSVSWYQQTPGQGLQFLFEYFSETQRNKGNFPGRFSGRQFSNSRSEMNVSTLELGDSALYLCASSLNAEQFFGPGTRLTVL.

The chain has TRBV25-1 and TRBJ2-3; the match to TRBD2 covers 9 bases. With 1 base clipped from V and 3 bases from J, the junction kept 8 bases outside the gene matches. Germline lookup yields CDR1 MGHDK and CDR2 SYGVNS. This CDR3 has 17 residues. The CDR3 sequence: CASSESRGGAGTDTQYF. CDR3 DNA sequence: TGTGCCAGCAGTGAATCCCGCGGGGGGGCAGGAACAGATACGCAGTATTTT.

Points on this clone: A read error is likely, as this CDR3 ends without the conserved phenylalanine or tryptophan. The DNA is omitted, as the CDR3 cannot be located on it reliably, and the CDR3 follows TCRdb's listing. V gene TRBV5-3 combines with J gene TRBJ2-7. TRBV5-3 qualifies as an ORF whose function is uncertain. The CDR3 region is 12 residues in length, termini included. The CDR3 protein is CARSLVGPGPPQ.

The rearrangement uses TRBV19 and TRBJ1-5; tentatively, D is TRBD1 (5 bases). The CDR3 sequence is 12 residues long. CDR1 and CDR2 from the germline V gene are LNHDA and SQIVND (reference sequence). V was shortened by 9 bases and J by 4 bases, with 10 bases between the two germline ends. The CDR3 region is CASSDTNQPQHF. The CDR3 bases are TGTGCCAGCTCGGACACTAATCAGCCCCAGCATTTT. The complete variable domain, with remaining parts taken from reference TRBV19 and TRBJ1-5, reads DGGITQSPKYLFRKEGQNVTLSCEQNLNHDAMYWYRQDPGQGLRLIYYSQIVNDFQKGDIAEGYSVSREKKESFPLTVTSAQKNPTAFYLCASSDTNQPQHFGDGTRLSIL.

The rearrangement uses TRBV6-5 and TRBJ1-1; D perhaps matches TRBD1 (6 bases). The length of the CDR3 is 15 residues. Germline CDR1 and CDR2: MNHEY and SVGAGI. V was pared by 2 bases and J by 6 bases, with 16 bases between. CDR3 protein: CASSYLQGSDPEAFF. CDR3 DNA: TGTGCCAGCAGTTACCTACAGGGATCGGATCCTGAAGCTTTCTTT.

V gene TRBV28 combines with J gene TRBJ2-2; 7 bases are shared with TRBD2. Trimming cost V 4 bases and J 7 bases; bases outside gene matches: 12. CDR1 is MDHEN, CDR2 SYDVKM, per germline. This CDR3 has 16 residues. For the CDR3, the DNA is TGTGCCAGCAGTTCTCCGGGCCCCGGGGGGATCGGGGAGCTGTTTTTT. This gives the protein CASSSPGPGGIGELFF.

This rearrangement joins TRBV9 to TRBJ2-3, with TRBD1 matching over 7 bases. This CDR3 is built from 15 residues. Germline loops: CDR1 SGDLS, CDR2 YYNGEE. V trimming: 1 base; J trimming: 2 bases; junction bases outside the gene matches: 4. This CDR3 is CASSVTGQITDTQYF. As DNA, the CDR3 is TGTGCCAGCAGCGTAACGGGACAGATCACAGATACGCAGTATTTT.

The J gene is TRBJ2-5, the V gene TRBV30; D may match TRBD1 or TRBD2 (6 bases each). The CDR3 has 9 amino acids. Looked up from germline, CDR1 is GTSNPN and CDR2 is SVGIG (reference sequence). V was shortened by 7 bases and J by 8 bases, with 8 bases between the two germline ends. The CDR3 DNA is TGTGCCTCCGGGGGCACCCAGTACTTC. Residues: CASGGTQYF.

There are a few counts of this clone. The chain carries TRBV5-1 and TRBJ1-2, with D unclear. The germline V and J ends were trimmed by 4 bases and 4 bases, with 14 bases remaining between them. The germline V gene encodes CDR1 SGHRS and CDR2 YFSETQ. This CDR3 spans 14 amino acids. CDR3 coding DNA: TGCGCCAGCAGCACCCCCTTGGAGGGCTATGGCTACACCTTC. This translates into CASSTPLEGYGYTF.

V is TRBV6-5 and J is TRBJ2-7, with D perhaps being TRBD1 or TRBD2 (5 bases each). CDR1 and CDR2 from the germline V gene are MNHEY and SVGAGI. V was cut by 5 bases and J by 6 bases, with 17 bases left in between. CDR3 length equals 14 residues. The CDR3 loop is CASSQLGETGEQYF. CDR3 bases: TGTGCCAGCAGTCAATTAGGGGAGACGGGCGAGCAGTACTTC.

The chain couples TRBV7-9 to TRBJ2-6, with no clear D. Germline V gene sequence: CDR1 SEHNR, CDR2 FQNEAQ (reference sequence). The CDR3 length is 17 residues. With 7 bases removed from V and 0 bases from J, the gap between germline ends came to 16 bases. The chain's CDR3 is CASILTSPNSGANVLTF. The CDR3 DNA follows: TGTGCCAGCATCCTCACGTCCCCGAACTCTGGGGCCAACGTCCTGACTTTC.

This chain uses TRBV7-2 with TRBJ1-5; D is perhaps TRBD1 (5 bases). Germline V gene lookup returns CDR1 SGHTA and CDR2 FQGNSA. V was trimmed by 3 bases and J by 7 bases, leaving 16 bases between them. The CDR3 is 15 residues long. This chain's CDR3 is CASSLGGGNGQPQHF. In DNA form, the CDR3 reads TGTGCCAGCAGCTTGGGGGGGGGAAACGGGCAGCCCCAGCATTTT.

V gene TRBV29-1 combines with J gene TRBJ2-2, with D perhaps matching TRBD1 or TRBD2 (5 bases each). The germline V gene encodes CDR1 SQVTM and CDR2 ANQGSEA. The germline V and J ends were trimmed by 4 bases and 6 bases, with 15 bases remaining between them. The CDR3 runs 14 residues. CDR3 coding DNA: TGCAGCGTTGCCCGGGACCCCAATGCCGGGGAGCTGTTTTTT. As protein: CSVARDPNAGELFF.

The chain couples TRBV11-3 to TRBJ2-5; 11 bases map to TRBD2. The CDR3 sequence is 14 residues long. V shed 5 bases, J shed 7 bases, and the junction held 6 bases outside the gene matches. Germline lookup yields CDR1 SGHNT and CDR2 YENEEA. CDR3 amino acids: CASSGTSGHGTQYF. In nucleotides, the CDR3 is TGTGCCAGCAGCGGGACTAGCGGACACGGGACCCAGTACTTC.

In DNA, the CDR3 is TGTGCCAGCAGGCGGGGTTCGGATCAGCCCCAGCATTTT. Translation: CASRRGSDQPQHF. This chain joins TRBV25-1 and TRBJ1-5; D not resolved. Between the trimmed V and J ends, which lost 6 bases and 5 bases, there was a span of 11 bases. Per germline, CDR1 MGHDK and CDR2 SYGVNS. This CDR3 spans 13 amino acids.

The rearrangement uses TRBV4-1 and TRBJ1-3; D unresolved. Germline lookup yields CDR1 MGHRA and CDR2 YSYEKL. This CDR3 comprises 16 residues. V lost 1 base and J lost 1, with 11 bases in between. The chain's CDR3 is CASSQGPTQSGNTIYF. In nucleotides, the CDR3 is TGCGCCAGCAGCCAAGGCCCCACTCAGTCTGGAAACACCATATATTTT.

V and J are TRBV18 and TRBJ1-1; possible D gene TRBD1, 5 bases. V dropped 4 bases and J dropped 3 bases, with 21 bases sitting between them. Germline V gene data show CDR1 as KGHSH and CDR2 as LQKENI. The CDR3 covers 17 residues. The CDR3 sequence is CASSRWLQQVGDTEAFF. The CDR3 DNA sequence: TGTGCCAGCTCACGTTGGCTCCAACAGGTTGGGGACACTGAAGCTTTCTTT. Variable domain in full (rest from reference TRBV18 and TRBJ1-1): NAGVMQNPRHLVRRRGQEARLRCSPMKGHSHVYWYRQLPEEGLKFMVYLQKENIIDESGMPKERFSAEFPKEGPSILRIQQVVRGDSAAYFCASSRWLQQVGDTEAFFGQGTRLTVV.

The V call is TRBV14, the J call TRBJ1-1; D is uncertain. From germline, CDR1 is SGHDN and CDR2 FVKESK. The V end was cut by 3 bases, the J end by 6 bases, with 11 bases between. The CDR3 runs 13 residues. CDR3 in amino acids: CASSHSRSSEAFF. CDR3 in DNA: TGTGCCAGCAGCCATAGTCGATCTTCTGAAGCTTTCTTT.